This entry lists 2 T cell receptor beta chains sequenced from one sample in a study of PD-L1 blockade in urothelial cancer. Profiled with immunoSEQ multiplex PCR; TCRdb holds only in-frame clones, not every one. The sample includes some 71,000 clones, around 88% of them seen just once. The sample's time point: pretreatment peripheral blood. The sequences come from PBMCs, collected around atezolizumab (anti-PD-L1) treatment. The receptors originated from a man aged 55-75 years with urothelial cancer.

J is TRBJ1-1 and V is TRBV21-1. TRBV21-1 is a pseudogene. CDR3 size: 14 residues. The CDR3 DNA reads TGTGCCAGCAGCAAAAAACGGTTCTTCACTGAAGCTTTCTTT. As protein: CASSKKRFFTEAFF.

This clone was observed a single time. V and J are TRBV7-2 and TRBJ2-7; 9 bases map to TRBD2. The germline V gene encodes CDR1 SGHTA and CDR2 FQGNSA. The V gene end was trimmed by 1 base and the J gene end by 2 bases; junction bases not matched to a gene: 6. CDR3 length equals 16 residues. The CDR3 region has the DNA TGTGCCAGCAGCTTAGACAGTCTAGCGGGGACCTACGAGCAGTACTTC. Its translation is CASSLDSLAGTYEQYF.